A selection of T cell receptor beta chains follows, all from one sample in a study of blood T cell repertoires in COVID-19. Only in-frame clones appear in the TCRdb table, and some are missing; sequencing was by immunoSEQ multiplex PCR. The sample consists of roughly 120,000 clones, 85% of them appearing once. Sequenced material: peripheral blood. These TCRs come from an elderly woman with COVID-19, enrolled during active disease. The CDR3 runs from the conserved cysteine through the conserved F or W. A D gene is named only where the DNA matches it firmly.

TRBV3-1/TRBV3-2	TRBJ2-5	.	CASSQIGGYGGPQTQYF	TGTGCCAGCAGCCAGATTGGGGGCTATGGGGGACCACAGACCCAGTACTTC
TRBV24-1	TRBJ1-1	TRBD1	CATSQTGVPEAFF	TGTGCCACCAGCCAAACAGGGGTCCCTGAAGCTTTCTTT
TRBV27	TRBJ2-1	TRBD1	CASSPGQGAYNEQFF	TGTGCCAGCAGTCCCGGACAGGGCGCCTACAATGAGCAGTTCTTC
TRBV6-5	TRBJ2-7	TRBD1	CASTDRAVEQYF	TGTGCCAGCACAGACAGGGCGGTCGAGCAGTACTTC
TRBV20-1	TRBJ1-6	.	CSARAVLPLHF	TGCAGTGCTAGAGCAGTGTTACCCCTCCACTTT
TRBV5-1	TRBJ2-2	.	CASSFGAGELFF	TGCGCCAGCAGCTTCGGTGCCGGGGAGCTGTTTTTT
TRBV6-2/TRBV6-3	TRBJ2-5	.	CASSPQKLTQYF	TGTGCCAGCAGCCCCCAGAAGTTGACCCAGTACTTC
TRBV7-9	TRBJ2-5	.	CASSSYQETQYF	TGTGCCAGCAGCTCCTACCAAGAGACCCAGTACTTC
TRBV6-2/TRBV6-3	TRBJ1-5	.	CASSGTGTSNQPQHF	TGTGCCAGCAGTGGGACCGGGACAAGCAATCAGCCCCAGCATTTT
TRBV7-9	TRBJ2-4	.	CASSLSPAGDIQYF	TGTGCCAGCAGCTTAAGTCCGGCAGGGGACATTCAGTACTTC
TRBV7-9	TRBJ2-3	TRBD2	CASSLGGRATDTQYF	TGTGCCAGCAGCTTGGGCGGGAGGGCAACAGATACGCAGTATTTT
TRBV5-4	TRBJ1-2	TRBD1	CASSPGQGAKGYTF	TGTGCCAGCAGCCCGGGACAGGGGGCGAAAGGCTACACCTTC
TRBV29-1	TRBJ1-4	.	CSVLRGSEKLFF	TGCAGCGTTTTAAGGGGGTCTGAAAAACTGTTTTTT